This paragraph reports one TCR beta chain. This sample was taken from a study of blood T cell repertoires in COVID-19. About the study: The samples span acute and convalescent COVID-19 from the United States, Italy and Spain. Sample material is recorded as cDNA or gDNA derived from T cells, B-cell-depleted T cells, or PBMCs.

Under the authors' procedure: Amplifying reference gene primers gave estimates of nucleated cell counts. Libraries were prepared by immunoSEQ multiplex PCR; TCRdb keeps only in-frame clonotypes and omits some of them. The D gene and trimming were derived from the DNA, and the V and J assignments and clone size from that table. The sample shows around 300,000 clones, 70% to 90% of them seen only once. Trimming pared 5 bases from V and 0 bases from J, leaving 10 bases between. This CDR3 is 14 amino acids long. CDR1 SGDLS and CDR2 YYNGEE come from the germline V gene. V and J are TRBV9 and TRBJ2-3; a possible D gene is TRBD2 (6 bases). The receptor comes from a human donor in a cohort sampled during active COVID-19. The source material was peripheral blood. CDR3 coding DNA: TGTGCCAGCAGGCGGGGCCCTAGCACAGATACGCAGTATTTT. As protein: CASRRGPSTDTQYF.